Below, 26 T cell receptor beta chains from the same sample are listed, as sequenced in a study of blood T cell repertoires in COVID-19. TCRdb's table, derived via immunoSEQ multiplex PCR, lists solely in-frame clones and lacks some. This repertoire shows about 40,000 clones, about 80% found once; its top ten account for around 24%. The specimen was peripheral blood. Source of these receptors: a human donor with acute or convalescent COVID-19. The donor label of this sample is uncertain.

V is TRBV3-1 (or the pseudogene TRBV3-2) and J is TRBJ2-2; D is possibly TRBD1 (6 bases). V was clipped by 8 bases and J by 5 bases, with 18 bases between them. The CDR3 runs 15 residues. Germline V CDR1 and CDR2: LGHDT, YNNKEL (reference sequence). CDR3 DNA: TGTGCCAGCCAGGCGGACGGGCAGGGGACCGGGGAGCTGTTTTTT. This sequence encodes CASQADGQGTGELFF.

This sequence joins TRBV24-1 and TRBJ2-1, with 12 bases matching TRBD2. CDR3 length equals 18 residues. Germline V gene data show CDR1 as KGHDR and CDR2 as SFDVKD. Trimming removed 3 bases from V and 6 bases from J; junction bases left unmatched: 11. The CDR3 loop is CATSDTASGRAISNEQFF. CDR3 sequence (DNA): TGTGCCACCAGTGATACTGCTAGCGGGAGGGCCATTTCCAATGAGCAGTTCTTC.

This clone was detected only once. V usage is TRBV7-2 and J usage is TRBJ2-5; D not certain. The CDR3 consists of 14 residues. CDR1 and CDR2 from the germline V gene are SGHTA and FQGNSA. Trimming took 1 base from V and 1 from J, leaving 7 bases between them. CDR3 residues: CASSLGPSQETQYF. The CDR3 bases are TGTGCCAGCAGCTTAGGTCCCAGCCAAGAGACCCAGTACTTC.

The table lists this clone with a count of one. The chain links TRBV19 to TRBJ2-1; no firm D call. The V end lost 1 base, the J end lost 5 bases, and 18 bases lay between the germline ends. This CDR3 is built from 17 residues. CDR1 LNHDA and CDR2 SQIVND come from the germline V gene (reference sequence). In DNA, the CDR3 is TGTGCCAGTAGTATAGCCCTAGAAGCCTCCGGAGACAATGAGCAGTTCTTC. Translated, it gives CASSIALEASGDNEQFF.

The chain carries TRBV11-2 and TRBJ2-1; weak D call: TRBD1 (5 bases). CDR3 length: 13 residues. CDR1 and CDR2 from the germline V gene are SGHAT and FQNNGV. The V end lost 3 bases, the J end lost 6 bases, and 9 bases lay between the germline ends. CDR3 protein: CASSFDSLNEQFF. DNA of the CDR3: TGTGCCAGCAGCTTCGACAGTCTCAATGAGCAGTTCTTC.

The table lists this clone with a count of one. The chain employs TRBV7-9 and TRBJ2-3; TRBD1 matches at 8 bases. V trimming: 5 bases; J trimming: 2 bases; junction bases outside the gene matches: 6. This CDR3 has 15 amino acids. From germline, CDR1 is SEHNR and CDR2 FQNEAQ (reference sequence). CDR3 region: CASSHGQGNTDTQYF. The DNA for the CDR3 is TGTGCCAGCAGCCATGGACAGGGAAACACAGATACGCAGTATTTT.

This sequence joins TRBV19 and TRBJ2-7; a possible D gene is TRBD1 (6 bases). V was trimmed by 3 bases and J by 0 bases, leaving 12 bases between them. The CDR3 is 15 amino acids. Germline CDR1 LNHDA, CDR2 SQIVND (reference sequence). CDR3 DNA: TGTGCCAGTAGTATCGCGGACAGATACTCCTACGAGCAGTACTTC. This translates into CASSIADRYSYEQYF.

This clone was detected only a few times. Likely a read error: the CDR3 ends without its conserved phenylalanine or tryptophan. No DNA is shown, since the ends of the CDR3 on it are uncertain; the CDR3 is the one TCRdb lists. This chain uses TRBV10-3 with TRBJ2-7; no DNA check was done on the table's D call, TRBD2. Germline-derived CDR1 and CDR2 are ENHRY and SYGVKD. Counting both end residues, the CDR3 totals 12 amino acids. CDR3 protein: CAISEGLAGAKI.

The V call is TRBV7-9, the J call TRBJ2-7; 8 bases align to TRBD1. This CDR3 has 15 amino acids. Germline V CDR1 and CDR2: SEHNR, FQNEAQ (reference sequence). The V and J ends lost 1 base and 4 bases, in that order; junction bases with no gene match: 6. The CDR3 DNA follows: TGTGCCAGCAGCTTAGAAGGGACAGGCCCGTACGAGCAGTACTTC. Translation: CASSLEGTGPYEQYF.

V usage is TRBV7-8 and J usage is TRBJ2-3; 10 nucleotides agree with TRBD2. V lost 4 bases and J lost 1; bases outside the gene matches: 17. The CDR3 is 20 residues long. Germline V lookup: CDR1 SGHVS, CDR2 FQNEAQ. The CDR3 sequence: CASSSAPGASGGWGTDTQYF. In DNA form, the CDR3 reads TGTGCCAGCAGCTCCGCCCCGGGGGCTAGCGGGGGATGGGGCACAGATACGCAGTATTTT. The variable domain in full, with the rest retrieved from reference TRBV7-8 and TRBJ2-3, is GAGVSQSPRYKVAKRGQDVALRCDPISGHVSLFWYQQALGQGPEFLTYFQNEAQLDKSGLPSDRFFAERPEGSVSTLKIQRTQQEDSAVYLCASSSAPGASGGWGTDTQYFGPGTRLTVL.

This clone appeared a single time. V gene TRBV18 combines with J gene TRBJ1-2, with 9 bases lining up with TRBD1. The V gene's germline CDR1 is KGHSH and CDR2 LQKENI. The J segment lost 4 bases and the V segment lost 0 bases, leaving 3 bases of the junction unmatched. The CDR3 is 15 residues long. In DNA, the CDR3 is TGTGCCAGCTCACCACCGGGACAGGGTGCCTATGGCTACACCTTC. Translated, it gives CASSPPGQGAYGYTF.

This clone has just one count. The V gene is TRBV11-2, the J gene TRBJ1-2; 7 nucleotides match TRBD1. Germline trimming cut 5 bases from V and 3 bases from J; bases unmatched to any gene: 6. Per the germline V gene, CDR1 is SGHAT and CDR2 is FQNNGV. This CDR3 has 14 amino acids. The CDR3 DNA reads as TGTGCCAGCAGCCCCCCGGGACAGTACTATGGCTACACCTTC. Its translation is CASSPPGQYYGYTF.

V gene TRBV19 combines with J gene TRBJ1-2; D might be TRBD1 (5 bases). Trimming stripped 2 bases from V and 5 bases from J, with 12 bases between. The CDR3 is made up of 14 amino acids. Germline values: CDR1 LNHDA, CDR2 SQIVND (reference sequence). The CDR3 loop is CASSIRQPTYGYTF. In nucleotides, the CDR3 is TGTGCCAGTAGTATAAGACAGCCGACATATGGCTACACCTTC. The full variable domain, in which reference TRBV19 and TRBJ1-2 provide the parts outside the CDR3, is DGGITQSPKYLFRKEGQNVTLSCEQNLNHDAMYWYRQDPGQGLRLIYYSQIVNDFQKGDIAEGYSVSREKKESFPLTVTSAQKNPTAFYLCASSIRQPTYGYTFGSGTRLTVV.

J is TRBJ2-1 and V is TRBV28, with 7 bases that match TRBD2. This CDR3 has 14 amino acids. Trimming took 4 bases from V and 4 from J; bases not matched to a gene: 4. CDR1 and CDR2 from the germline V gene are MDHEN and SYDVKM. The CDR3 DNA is TGTGCCAGCAGTTGGCCTAGCGGATACAATGAGCAGTTCTTC. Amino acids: CASSWPSGYNEQFF.

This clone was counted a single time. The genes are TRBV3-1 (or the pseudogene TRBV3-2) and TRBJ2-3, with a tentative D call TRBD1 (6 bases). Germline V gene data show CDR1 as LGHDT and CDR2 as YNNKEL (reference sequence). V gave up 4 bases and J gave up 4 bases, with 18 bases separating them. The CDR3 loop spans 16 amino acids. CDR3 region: CASSPTLGQGSDTQYF. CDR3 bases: TGTGCCAGCAGCCCAACCCTCGGGCAGGGGTCAGATACGCAGTATTTT.

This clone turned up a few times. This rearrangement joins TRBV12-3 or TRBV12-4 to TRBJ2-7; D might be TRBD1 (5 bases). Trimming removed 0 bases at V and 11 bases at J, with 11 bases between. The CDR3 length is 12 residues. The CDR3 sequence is CASSLAVGLKYF. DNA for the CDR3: TGTGCCAGCAGTTTAGCAGTGGGGCTTAAGTACTTC.

This chain's CDR3 is CASSLGALRGPYNEQFF. CDR3 bases: TGTGCCAGCAGCTTAGGCGCTCTCAGGGGGCCATACAATGAGCAGTTCTTC. The rearrangement joins TRBV7-6 to TRBJ2-1, with 8 bases matching TRBD1. Germline values: CDR1 SGHVS, CDR2 FNYEAQ. The CDR3 has 17 residues. V lost 1 base and J lost 4; bases outside the gene matches: 9.

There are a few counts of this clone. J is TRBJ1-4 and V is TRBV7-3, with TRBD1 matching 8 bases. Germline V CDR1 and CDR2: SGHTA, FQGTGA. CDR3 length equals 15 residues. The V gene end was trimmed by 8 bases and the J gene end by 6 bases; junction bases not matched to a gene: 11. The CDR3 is CASPTGGWGDEKLFF. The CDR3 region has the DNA TGTGCCAGCCCCACAGGGGGTTGGGGGGATGAAAAACTGTTTTTT.

The CDR3 DNA is TGTGCCAGCAGCTTAGACAGGCCCTCCCAGATGTCCCAGTACTTC. Protein sequence: CASSLDRPSQMSQYF. The chain combines TRBV11-1 with TRBJ2-5; D is perhaps TRBD1 (5 bases). V was trimmed by 1 base and J by 9 bases, leaving 18 bases between them. Germline CDR1 and CDR2: SGHAT and FQDESV (reference sequence). This CDR3 is built from 15 residues.

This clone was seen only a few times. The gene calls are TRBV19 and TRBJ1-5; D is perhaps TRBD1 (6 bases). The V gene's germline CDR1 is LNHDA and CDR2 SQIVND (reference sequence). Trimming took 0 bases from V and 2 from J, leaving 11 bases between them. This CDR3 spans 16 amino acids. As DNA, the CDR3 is TGTGCCAGTAGTATAGAGGGGGGGGCAGGCAATCAGCCCCAGCATTTT. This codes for CASSIEGGAGNQPQHF.

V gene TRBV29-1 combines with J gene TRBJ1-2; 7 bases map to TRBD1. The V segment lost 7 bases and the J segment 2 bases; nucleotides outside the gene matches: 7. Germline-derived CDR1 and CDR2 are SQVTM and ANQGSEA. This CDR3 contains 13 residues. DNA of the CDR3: TGCAGCGACCGGGGACAGATGAACTATGGCTACACCTTC. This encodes CSDRGQMNYGYTF.

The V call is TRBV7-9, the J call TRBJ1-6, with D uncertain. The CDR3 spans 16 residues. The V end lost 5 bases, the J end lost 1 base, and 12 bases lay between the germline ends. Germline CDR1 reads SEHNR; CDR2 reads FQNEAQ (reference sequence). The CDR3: CASSPGSRSYNSPLHF. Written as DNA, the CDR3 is TGTGCCAGCAGCCCCGGGTCCCGGTCCTATAATTCACCCCTCCACTTT.

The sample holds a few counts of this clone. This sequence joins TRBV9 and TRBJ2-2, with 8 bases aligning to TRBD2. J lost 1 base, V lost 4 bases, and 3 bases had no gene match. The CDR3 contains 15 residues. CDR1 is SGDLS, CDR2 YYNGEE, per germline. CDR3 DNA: TGTGCCAGCAGCCCCAGCGGGGGGAACACCGGGGAGCTGTTTTTT. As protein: CASSPSGGNTGELFF. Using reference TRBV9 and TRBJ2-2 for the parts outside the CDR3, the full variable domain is DSGVTQTPKHLITATGQRVTLRCSPRSGDLSVYWYQQSLDQGLQFLIQYYNGEERAKGNILERFSAQQFPDLHSELNLSSLELGDSALYFCASSPSGGNTGELFFGEGSRLTVL.

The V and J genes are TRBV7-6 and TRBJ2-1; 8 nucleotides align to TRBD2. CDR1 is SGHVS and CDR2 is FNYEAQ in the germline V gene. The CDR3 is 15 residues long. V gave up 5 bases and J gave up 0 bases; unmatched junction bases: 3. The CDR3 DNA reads TGTGCCAGCAGCCCTCGGGAGGGCTCCTACAATGAGCAGTTCTTC. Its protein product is CASSPREGSYNEQFF.

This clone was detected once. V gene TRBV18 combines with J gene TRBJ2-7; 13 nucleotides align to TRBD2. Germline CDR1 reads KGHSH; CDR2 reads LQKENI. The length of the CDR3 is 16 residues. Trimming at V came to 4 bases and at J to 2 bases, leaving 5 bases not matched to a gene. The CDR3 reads CASSQGTSGTAYEQYF. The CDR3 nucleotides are TGTGCCAGCTCACAAGGGACTAGCGGGACCGCCTACGAGCAGTACTTC.

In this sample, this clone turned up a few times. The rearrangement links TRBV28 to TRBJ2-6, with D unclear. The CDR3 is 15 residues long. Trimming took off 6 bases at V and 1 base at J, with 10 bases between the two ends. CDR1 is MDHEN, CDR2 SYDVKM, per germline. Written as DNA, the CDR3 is TGTGCCAGCAGGTCTATGCTTTCTGGGGCCAACGTCCTGACTTTC. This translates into CASRSMLSGANVLTF.